Sequencing of this T cell receptor (beta chain) was carried out in a study of CD8 T cell repertoires and HIV-1 epitope variants. Study as a whole: T cells were stimulated with Twenty-five Gag and Nef peptides separately. The baseline condition was 1M T cells left uncultured. Tested: three Gag epitope families, Nef HW9 and YT9. General observations from the study: Eight to ten TCR beta clonotypes were antigen-specific, 5 or 6 apparently recognizing autologous or escape variants.

To note about this clone: Antigen: not known.

The protocol was immunoSEQ multiplex PCR, while the TCRdb copy is restricted to in-frame clones and leaves out a portion. Of some 7,000 clones listed, 66% were seen once; the top ten hold about 42%. The length of the CDR3 is 17 residues. V and J are TRBV21-1 and TRBJ1-2; the table calls TRBD1, which could not be checked here. TRBV21-1 is tagged as a pseudogene. The specimen sequenced was cultured CD8+ T cells derived from PBMCs. The sequence derives from a male donor with HIV. The CDR3 protein is CASSKDGCGQGSYGYTF. CDR3 nucleotides: TGTGCCAGCAGCAAAGATGGGTGTGGACAGGGTAGCTATGGCTACACCTTC.